The entry that follows covers one T cell receptor beta chain sequence. Which antigen it targets is not known. Base qualities are not at hand, and no much larger clone is one base apart. This sample is drawn from a study of radiotherapy plus CTLA-4 blockade in lung cancer (dated 2018 in TCRdb). Notes on the research overall: Among enrolled patients, approximately 17% had an objective response and about 30% reached disease control. Overall study outcomes, separate from this receptor: TCR clones derived from tumors expanded in peripheral blood after treatment with radiotherapy and ipilimumab. Increased serum interferon-beta after radiation, together with early dynamic changes in blood T cell clones, were reported to be the strongest predictors of response.

V is clipped by 4 bases and J by 2 bases, and the sequence between their germline boundaries is 5 bases long. CDR1 and CDR2, looked up from the germline V gene, are SGHTA and FQGTGA. The CDR3 starts with the cysteine, ends with the phenylalanine, and has 13 residues. Here the CDR3 DNA is all that survives: 39 bases in frame from base 1. Library prep was done by the immunoSEQ multiplex PCR assay. This immuneACCESS table, as held by TCRdb, lists in-frame sequences with V and J called but not all clones. Of the missing ones, under half trace to an unresolved V gene in checked studies; the others have no known cause. This sample comprises over 95,000 clones, around 79% of them detected only once. The ten largest account for around 2.8% of the sample. The study evaluated CTLA-4 blockade (ipilimumab) given together with focal radiation therapy in patients who had chemo-refractory metastatic non-small-cell lung cancer.

Recombination connected TRBV7-3 to TRBJ2-2; the D gene is unclear. The TCR comes from a human donor with non-small cell lung cancer who had a partial response to radiotherapy plus ipilimumab. Some clones in this sample may be carry-over from other donors' samples. The source material was peripheral blood, sampled from a patient treated with radiotherapy plus ipilimumab. The sequence in DNA is TGTGCCAGCAGCTCCGTTAACACCGGGGAGCTGTTTTTT. Translated, it gives CASSSVNTGELFF.